This T cell receptor (beta chain) was identified during a study of blood T cell repertoires in COVID-19. About the research overall: The United States, Italy and Spain were the sources of the acute and convalescent COVID-19 samples. Nucleic acid was either cDNA or gDNA, and it came from T cells, B-cell-depleted T cells, or PBMCs.

Patients of the Seattle cohort, enrolled during active infection, were followed longitudinally. CDR1 and CDR2 (germline): LGHNA, YSLEER. The CDR3 runs 18 residues. After removal of 3 bases from V and 0 bases from J, the junction contained 7 bases not matched to a gene. Original processing methods: Quantification of nucleated cells was approximated via reference gene primer amplification. Method: immunoSEQ multiplex PCR; TCRdb's copy keeps in-frame clones and lacks some. That table supplies the V and J calls and clone size; D and trimming were determined from the DNA. The sample holds a few hundred thousand clones, approximately 90% seen once.

The chain carries TRBV4-3 and TRBJ2-3; 12 bases are shared with TRBD2. Sequences were obtained from peripheral blood. The receptor comes from a woman between 50 and 59 years old with COVID-19, enrolled during active disease. For the CDR3, the DNA is TGCGCCAGCAGCCAGCTAGCGGGAGGGTACCTGAGCACAGATACGCAGTATTTT. Protein product: CASSQLAGGYLSTDTQYF.